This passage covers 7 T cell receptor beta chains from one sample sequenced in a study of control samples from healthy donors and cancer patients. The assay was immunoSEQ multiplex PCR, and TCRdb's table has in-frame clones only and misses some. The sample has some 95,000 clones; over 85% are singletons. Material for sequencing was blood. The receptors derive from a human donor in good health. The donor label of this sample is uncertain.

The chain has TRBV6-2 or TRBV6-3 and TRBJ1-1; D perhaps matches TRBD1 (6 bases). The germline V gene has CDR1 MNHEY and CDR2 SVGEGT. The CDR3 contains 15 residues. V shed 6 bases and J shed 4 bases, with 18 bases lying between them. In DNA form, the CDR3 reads TGTGCCAGCAGCGTGGGTAAAGGGGGGAGCACTGAAGCTTTCTTT. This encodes CASSVGKGGSTEAFF.

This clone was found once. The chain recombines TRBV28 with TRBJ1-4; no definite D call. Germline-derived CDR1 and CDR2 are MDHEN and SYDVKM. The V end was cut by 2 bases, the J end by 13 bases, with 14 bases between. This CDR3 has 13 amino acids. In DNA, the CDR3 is TGTGCCAGCAGTTTAATCCCCCCAGAGGGACTGTTTTTT. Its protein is CASSLIPPEGLFF.

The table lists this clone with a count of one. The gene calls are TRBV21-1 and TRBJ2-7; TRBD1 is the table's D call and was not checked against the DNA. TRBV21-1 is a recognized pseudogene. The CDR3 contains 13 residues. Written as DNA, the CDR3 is TGTGCCAGCGGATCGCGACAGCTCTACGAGCAGTACGTC. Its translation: CASGSRQLYEQYV.

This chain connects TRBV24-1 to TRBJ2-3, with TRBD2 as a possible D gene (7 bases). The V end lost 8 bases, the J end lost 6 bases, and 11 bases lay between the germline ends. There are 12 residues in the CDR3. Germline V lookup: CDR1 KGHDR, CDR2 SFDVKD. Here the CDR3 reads CATKGGEDTQYF. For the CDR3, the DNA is TGTGCCACCAAGGGGGGGGAGGATACGCAGTATTTT.

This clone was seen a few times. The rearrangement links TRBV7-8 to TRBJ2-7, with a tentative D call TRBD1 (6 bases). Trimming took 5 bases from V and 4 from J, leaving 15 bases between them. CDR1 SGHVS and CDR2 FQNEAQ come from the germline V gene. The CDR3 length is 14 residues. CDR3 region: CASSPRSRGYEQYF. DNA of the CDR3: TGTGCCAGCAGCCCACGTTCCAGGGGTTACGAGCAGTACTTC.

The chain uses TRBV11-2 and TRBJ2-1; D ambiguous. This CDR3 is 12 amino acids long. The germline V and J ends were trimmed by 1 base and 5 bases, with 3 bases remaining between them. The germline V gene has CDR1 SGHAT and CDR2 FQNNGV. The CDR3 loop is CASSLGDNEQFF. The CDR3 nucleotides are TGTGCCAGCAGCTTAGGGGACAATGAGCAGTTCTTC.

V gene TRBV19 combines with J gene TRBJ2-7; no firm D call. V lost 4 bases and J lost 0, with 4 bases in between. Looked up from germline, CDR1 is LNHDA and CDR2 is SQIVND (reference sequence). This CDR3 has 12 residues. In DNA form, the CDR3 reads TGTGCCAGTAGTAGACTCTCCTACGAGCAGTACTTC. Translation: CASSRLSYEQYF.